These 28 T cell receptor beta chains originate from one sample sequenced in a study of T-cell reconstitution after alpha-beta-depleted transplantation in children. Unique molecular identifiers were built into the TCRbeta library. MiXCR, run by TCRdb on the PCR reads, gives a single entry per CDR3 protein. The repertoire consists of about 70,000 distinct CDR3 sequences, with under 13% occurring once and the leading ten covering 13%. The sample here was PBMCs, taken before TCRalphabeta/CD19-depleted stem cell transplant. The origin of the receptors is a boy younger than 18 with acute myeloid leukemia, due to receive a stem cell transplant.

This clonotype occurred many times. V gene TRBV20-1 combines with J gene TRBJ1-2, with 10 bases fitting TRBD1. The junction had 10 bases not matched to a gene; V was cut back by 3 bases and J by 6 bases. Germline loops: CDR1 DFQATT, CDR2 SNEGSKA (reference sequence). The CDR3 totals 15 residues. The DNA of the CDR3 is TGCAGTGCTAGCCGGGACAGGGGCCCCGTCGATGGCTACACCTTC. Translating gives CSASRDRGPVDGYTF.

This clonotype has at least ten counts. The chain recombines TRBV5-6 with TRBJ2-3; 7 bases agree with TRBD2. Germline V gene data show CDR1 as SGHDT and CDR2 as YYEEEE. V lost 0 bases, J lost 1 base, and 2 bases stayed unmatched. The CDR3 covers 15 residues. CDR3 in amino acids: CASSLGAGGTDTQYF. The CDR3 DNA reads as TGTGCCAGCAGCTTGGGGGCGGGAGGCACAGATACGCAGTATTTT.

This clonotype came up many times. CDR3 DNA: TGCGCCAGCAGCCAAGATGGACTAGCGGCAGATACGCAGTATTTT. Translated, it gives CASSQDGLAADTQYF. The chain couples TRBV4-1 to TRBJ2-3; TRBD2 matches at 10 bases. Trimming at V came to 0 bases and at J to 4 bases, leaving 1 base not matched to a gene. This CDR3 is 15 amino acids long. Germline CDR1 reads MGHRA; CDR2 reads YSYEKL.

This clonotype is large by share. This chain uses TRBV14 with TRBJ2-2; no firm D call. Germline V CDR1 and CDR2: SGHDN, FVKESK. The CDR3 spans 15 residues. Trimming took off 0 bases at V and 9 bases at J, with 14 bases between the two ends. Here the CDR3 reads CASSQEPGSLRELFF. DNA for the CDR3: TGTGCCAGCAGCCAAGAGCCCGGCTCGCTTCGGGAGCTGTTTTTT.

This clonotype was recorded many times. The chain links TRBV25-1 to TRBJ2-1, with a possible D match to TRBD2 (6 bases). CDR3 length equals 15 residues. Germline V gene data show CDR1 as MGHDK and CDR2 as SYGVNS. The germline V and J ends were trimmed by 3 bases and 6 bases, with 15 bases remaining between them. CDR3 residues: CASSDIRERRNEQFF. The CDR3 DNA follows: TGTGCCAGCAGTGATATACGGGAGAGGCGCAATGAGCAGTTCTTC.

This clonotype came up many times. The chain joins TRBV4-3 to TRBJ2-7, with 8 bases fitting TRBD2. The CDR3 extends over 13 amino acids. Per germline, CDR1 LGHNA and CDR2 YSLEER. The J segment lost 7 bases and the V segment lost 4 bases, leaving 6 bases of the junction unmatched. In nucleotides, the CDR3 is TGCGCCAGCAGCCCGAGCGGGGGTCGGGAGCAGTACTTC. The encoded protein is CASSPSGGREQYF.

This chain connects TRBV7-8 to TRBJ2-7; TRBD2 matches 13 bases. Germline V gives CDR1 SGHVS, CDR2 FQNEAQ. J lost 1 base, V lost 5 bases, and 8 bases had no gene match. This CDR3 is built from 17 residues. In DNA, the CDR3 is TGTGCCAGCAGCCCCACTAGCGGGGGGGCCCCTTCCTACGAGCAGTACGTC. Its protein product is CASSPTSGGAPSYEQYV.

This clonotype came up many times. V is TRBV6-2 or TRBV6-3 and J is TRBJ2-7; 8 nucleotides line up with TRBD2. Germline loops: CDR1 MNHEY, CDR2 SVGEGT. This CDR3 contains 12 residues. V shed 11 bases and J 5 bases; nucleotides not matched to a gene: 8. CDR3 DNA: TGTGCCTGCGGGACTAGGAGGGACGAGCAGTACTTC. Translating it yields CACGTRRDEQYF.

The table lists this clonotype with many counts. The genes are TRBV6-1 and TRBJ1-1; TRBD1 matches at 7 bases. The CDR3 has 13 amino acids. Germline CDR1 is MNHNS and CDR2 is SASEGT. V lost 6 bases and J lost 6; bases outside the gene matches: 7. The CDR3 is CASRSTGVAEAFF. CDR3 DNA sequence: TGTGCCAGCAGGAGCACAGGGGTTGCTGAAGCTTTCTTT.

This clonotype was counted many times. The chain combines TRBV11-2 with TRBJ2-7, with D uncertain. CDR1 and CDR2 from the germline V gene are SGHAT and FQNNGV. This CDR3 comprises 11 residues. V was cut by 6 bases and J by 4 bases, with 7 bases left in between. CDR3 sequence: CASSPKYEQYF. The DNA for the CDR3 is TGTGCCAGCAGTCCAAAATACGAGCAGTACTTC.

This clonotype has a count of ten or more. The chain uses TRBV12-3 or TRBV12-4 and TRBJ2-3; 7 bases are a match to TRBD1. The CDR3 covers 13 residues. The J segment lost 6 bases and the V segment lost 5 bases, leaving 5 bases of the junction unmatched. CDR3 region: CASSGTVWDTQYF. CDR3 nucleotides: TGTGCCAGCAGTGGGACAGTTTGGGATACGCAGTATTTT.

The sample holds many counts of this clonotype. This chain connects TRBV28 to TRBJ1-2, with D possibly being TRBD1 (6 bases). CDR1 is MDHEN and CDR2 is SYDVKM in the germline V gene. The CDR3 has 12 residues. Trimming pared 7 bases from V and 8 bases from J, leaving 14 bases between. The CDR3: CASNSGEGGYTF. The DNA for the CDR3 is TGTGCCAGCAACTCAGGGGAGGGGGGCTACACCTTC.

This clonotype has a count of ten or more. The chain has TRBV29-1 and TRBJ1-2; D gene ambiguous. CDR3 length equals 12 residues. From germline, CDR1 is SQVTM and CDR2 ANQGSEA. Trimming removed 7 bases from V and 7 bases from J, with 16 bases in between. The CDR3 protein is CSETTRRGGYTF. CDR3 nucleotide sequence: TGCAGCGAGACGACGAGGCGTGGTGGCTACACCTTC.

In its sample, this clonotype was seen many times. The rearrangement joins TRBV7-2 to TRBJ2-1; 7 positions agree with TRBD2. V gave up 4 bases and J gave up 6 bases; unmatched junction bases: 12. The V gene's germline CDR1 is SGHTA and CDR2 FQGNSA. CDR3 length: 16 amino acids. CDR3 sequence: CASSSWPFGGSNEQFF. The CDR3 DNA reads as TGTGCCAGCAGCTCCTGGCCCTTCGGGGGGTCCAATGAGCAGTTCTTC.

At least ten counts were recorded for this clonotype. The chain employs TRBV9 and TRBJ1-4; 8 bases map to TRBD1. J lost 3 bases, V lost 3 bases, and 4 bases had no gene match. The CDR3 runs 15 residues. Germline assignment: CDR1 SGDLS and CDR2 YYNGEE. In DNA, the CDR3 is TGTGCCAGCAGCGGCACAGGGGGGGCTAATGAAAAACTGTTTTTT. As protein: CASSGTGGANEKLFF. Variable domain in full (rest from reference TRBV9 and TRBJ1-4): DSGVTQTPKHLITATGQRVTLRCSPRSGDLSVYWYQQSLDQGLQFLIQYYNGEERAKGNILERFSAQQFPDLHSELNLSSLELGDSALYFCASSGTGGANEKLFFGSGTQLSVL.

The DNA for the CDR3 is TGTGCCAGCAGACCATGGAATGATCAGGGGTACACTGAAGCTTTCTTT. It yields the protein CASRPWNDQGYTEAFF. The V gene is TRBV28, the J gene TRBJ1-1, with D perhaps matching TRBD1 (6 bases). Germline lookup yields CDR1 MDHEN and CDR2 SYDVKM. V dropped 6 bases and J dropped 3 bases, with 20 bases sitting between them. This CDR3 is 16 amino acids long.

The chain carries TRBV10-1 and TRBJ2-5; tentative D call: TRBD2 (6 bases). The CDR3 covers 12 residues. The germline V gene encodes CDR1 WNHNN and CDR2 SYGVQD (reference sequence). V was shortened by 2 bases and J by 5 bases, with 6 bases between the two germline ends. The CDR3 region has the DNA TGCGCCAGCAGTGAGGGAGGGGAGACCCAGTACTTC. Encoded protein: CASSEGGETQYF.

This clonotype was observed at least ten times. Mismatch with germline at one junction end may stem from a read error. This chain links TRBV7-2 with TRBJ2-7; 8 positions agree with TRBD1. The CDR3 runs 12 residues. CDR1 and CDR2 (germline): SGHTA, FQGNSA. The CDR3 DNA reads as TGTGCCAGCAGCTTAGAAGGACAGGGTAGGGACTTC. It specifies CASSLEGQGRDF.

There are many counts of this clonotype. The chain links TRBV7-9 to TRBJ2-1, with D possibly TRBD2 on 6 matching bases. The V gene's germline CDR1 is SEHNR and CDR2 FQNEAQ (reference sequence). Trimming shortened V by 7 bases and J by 5 bases, and 15 bases separated the two germline ends. This CDR3 spans 14 amino acids. In nucleotides, the CDR3 is TGTGCCAGCACCCAGCAGGCTAGCGACAATGAGCAGTTCTTC. Its protein product is CASTQQASDNEQFF. The whole variable domain, filled in from reference TRBV7-9 and TRBJ2-1, reads DTGVSQNPRHKITKRGQNVTFRCDPISEHNRLYWYRQTLGQGPEFLTYFQNEAQLEKSRLLSDRFSAERPKGSFSTLEIQRTEQGDSAMYLCASTQQASDNEQFFGPGTRLTVL.

This clonotype was recorded many times. V usage is TRBV7-2 and J usage is TRBJ2-7, with unresolved D. Germline V gene data show CDR1 as SGHTA and CDR2 as FQGNSA. The ends were cut back, 1 base at V and 3 bases at J, with 7 bases in the middle. The CDR3 has 13 amino acids. The CDR3 sequence: CASSLVLSYEQYF. The CDR3 region has the DNA TGTGCCAGCAGCTTAGTACTCAGCTACGAGCAGTACTTC.

The chain employs TRBV29-1 and TRBJ1-5; D call uncertain. CDR3 length: 15 residues. CDR1 is SQVTM and CDR2 is ANQGSEA in the germline V gene. Trimming left V 4 bases short and J 0 bases short, with 13 bases between. CDR3 coding DNA: TGCAGCGTTGTATGGATTCCCCCTAGCAATCAGCCCCAGCATTTT. Translation: CSVVWIPPSNQPQHF.

This clonotype was observed many times. The chain is built from TRBV29-1 and TRBJ2-7; D might be TRBD1 or TRBD2, each matching 5 bases. This CDR3 spans 15 amino acids. Trimming took off 4 bases at V and 0 bases at J, with 16 bases between the two ends. The germline V gene encodes CDR1 SQVTM and CDR2 ANQGSEA. The CDR3 nucleotides read TGCAGCGTTGTCTACGGGGCGAGGAACTCCTACGAGCAGTACTTC. It is translated as CSVVYGARNSYEQYF.

This clonotype was recorded at least ten times. J is TRBJ2-5 and V is TRBV12-3 or TRBV12-4; 10 bases align to TRBD2. CDR3 length: 15 amino acids. The trim removed 5 bases at V and 5 bases at J, leaving 8 bases unmatched. The chain's CDR3 is CASSRSGRRDETQYF. The CDR3 DNA reads TGTGCCAGCAGTCGTAGCGGGAGGAGGGACGAGACCCAGTACTTC.

CDR3 bases: TGTGCCAGCAGCCCCCGGACTCCAGCCGGCAATGAGCAGTTCTTC. Its translation: CASSPRTPAGNEQFF. The chain uses TRBV3-1 and TRBJ2-1; tentatively, D is TRBD2 (5 bases). The CDR3 loop spans 15 amino acids. V lost 4 bases and J lost 6, with 16 bases in between. CDR1 and CDR2 (germline): LGHDT, YNNKEL (reference sequence).

This clonotype was seen ten or more times. This sequence joins TRBV7-2 and TRBJ1-5; D uncertain. Germline CDR1 is SGHTA and CDR2 is FQGNSA. Trimming took 5 bases from V and 9 from J, leaving 11 bases between them. The CDR3 is 12 amino acids. This chain's CDR3 is CASSPYKGPQHF. CDR3 coding DNA: TGTGCCAGCAGCCCCTATAAGGGGCCCCAGCATTTT. Looking up the rest from reference TRBV7-2 and TRBJ1-5 gives the full variable domain: GAGVSQSPSNKVTEKGKDVELRCDPISGHTALYWYRQSLGQGLEFLIYFQGNSAPDKSGLPSDRFSAERTGGSVSTLTIQRTQQEDSAVYLCASSPYKGPQHFGDGTRLSIL.

In this sample, this clonotype turned up many times. The chain has TRBV7-2 and TRBJ2-7; perhaps TRBD2 as D (6 bases). CDR3 size: 13 residues. The germline CDR1 and CDR2 sequences are SGHTA and FQGNSA. Trimming took 6 bases from V and 5 from J, leaving 14 bases between them. The CDR3 spells CASRLTSSHEQYF. CDR3 coding DNA: TGTGCCAGCAGGCTGACTAGTTCGCACGAGCAGTACTTC.

This clonotype has only a few counts. This chain uses TRBV28 with TRBJ1-1; 10 positions match TRBD1. Germline V gives CDR1 MDHEN, CDR2 SYDVKM. Trimming at V came to 5 bases and at J to 5 bases, leaving 11 bases not matched to a gene. The CDR3 length is 16 residues. This CDR3 reads CASSRTGGRGKTEAFF. CDR3 DNA sequence: TGTGCCAGCAGTCGGACAGGGGGTAGAGGGAAGACTGAAGCTTTCTTT.

This chain connects TRBV10-1 to TRBJ2-3, with D perhaps TRBD1 (6 bases). The CDR3 has 16 residues. V was pared by 3 bases and J by 0 bases, with 13 bases between. Germline V gene sequence: CDR1 WNHNN, CDR2 SYGVQD (reference sequence). In nucleotides, the CDR3 is TGCGCCAGCAGTGAATTCAGGGGCGCTAGCACAGATACGCAGTATTTT. Translated, it gives CASSEFRGASTDTQYF.